This section outlines one T cell receptor (beta chain) sequence together with its context. Its target is unknown. This specimen belongs to a study of blood T cells in healthy people across ages. Deletions cut 8 bases from V and 6 bases from J, with 17 bases between. Germline-derived CDR1 and CDR2 are LGHNT and FRNRAP. The CDR3 totals 14 residues. A J-beta primer mix and a sample-barcoded 5' primer were used in a second PCR of about 7 to 12 cycles. Researchers report that each sample yielded at least 2.5 million CDR3-containing paired-end reads. Using its own MiXCR run on the 5' RACE reads, TCRdb lists one record per CDR3 protein. Among approximately 1.5 million distinct CDR3 sequences listed, roughly two fifths were seen once. The study's findings and limits: Per million T cells, TCR beta diversity dropped roughly linearly as age increased. Naive CD4+ cells and diversity were both higher in long-lived donors than in aged donors.

This sequence joins TRBV12-5 and TRBJ2-1; D may be TRBD2 (6 bases). The TCR sequence derives from a woman aged 18 to 35 in good health. Sequencing input: blood. Here the CDR3 reads CASRDPREVNEQFF. In DNA form, the CDR3 reads TGTGCTAGTAGGGACCCCAGGGAGGTCAATGAGCAGTTCTTC.